The 14 T cell receptor beta chains presented below share a single source sample, sequenced in a study of T cell responses to AZD1222 COVID-19 vaccine. The protocol was immunoSEQ multiplex PCR, while the TCRdb copy is restricted to in-frame clones and leaves out a portion. The data show roughly 140,000 clones, 80% to 90% seen once. The starting material was peripheral blood, obtained after recovery from COVID-19. These receptors were obtained from an adult who had recovered from COVID-19.

The V gene is TRBV7-2, the J gene TRBJ2-5; possibly TRBD2 for D (6 bases). This CDR3 is 15 amino acids long. The germline V gene has CDR1 SGHTA and CDR2 FQGNSA. V was pared by 0 bases and J by 5 bases, with 13 bases between. The CDR3 reads CASSLATGREETQYF. CDR3 sequence (DNA): TGTGCCAGCAGCTTAGCTACTGGCCGGGAGGAGACCCAGTACTTC. Full variable domain (outside the CDR3, taken from reference TRBV7-2 and TRBJ2-5): GAGVSQSPSNKVTEKGKDVELRCDPISGHTALYWYRQSLGQGLEFLIYFQGNSAPDKSGLPSDRFSAERTGGSVSTLTIQRTQQEDSAVYLCASSLATGREETQYFGPGTRLLVL.

The V gene is TRBV7-2, the J gene TRBJ2-3; D is possibly TRBD1 (5 bases). The V gene lost 2 bases and the J gene lost 2 bases, with 8 bases spanning the gap. Germline V gene lookup returns CDR1 SGHTA and CDR2 FQGNSA. The CDR3 consists of 14 residues. CDR3 loop: CASSLQGPTDTQYF. The CDR3 DNA reads TGTGCCAGCAGCTTACAGGGCCCCACAGATACGCAGTATTTT.

The chain joins TRBV28 to TRBJ1-2; D uncertain. Trimming left V 7 bases short and J 8 bases short, with 14 bases between. CDR1 is MDHEN, CDR2 SYDVKM, per germline. The CDR3 loop spans 12 amino acids. The CDR3 here is CASNVDTRGYTF. DNA for the CDR3: TGTGCCAGCAATGTTGACACGCGAGGCTACACCTTC.

The chain recombines TRBV11-2 with TRBJ1-6, with D tentatively TRBD1 (6 bases). CDR3 length equals 13 residues. Germline V lookup: CDR1 SGHAT, CDR2 FQNNGV. The V end lost 8 bases, the J end lost 7 bases, and 12 bases lay between the germline ends. DNA of the CDR3: TGTGCCAGCGGCGGACAGCAAAATTCACCCCTCCACTTT. This encodes CASGGQQNSPLHF.

This chain's CDR3 is CASSLDGVNQPQHF. CDR3 bases: TGTGCCAGCAGCTTGGACGGCGTAAATCAGCCCCAGCATTTT. This rearrangement joins TRBV7-8 to TRBJ1-5; no definite D call. CDR3 length: 14 residues. Per the germline V gene, CDR1 is SGHVS and CDR2 is FQNEAQ. Trimming took off 3 bases at V and 4 bases at J, with 10 bases between the two ends.

The chain employs TRBV7-9 and TRBJ2-5; 7 bases map to TRBD1. The CDR3 is 14 amino acids. V was pared by 4 bases and J by 2 bases, with 4 bases of the junction left unmatched. Germline CDR1 is SEHNR and CDR2 is FQNEAQ (reference sequence). The CDR3 spells CASSSPGQQETQYF. DNA of the CDR3: TGTGCCAGCAGCTCCCCGGGACAGCAAGAGACCCAGTACTTC.

The gene calls are TRBV3-1 (or the pseudogene TRBV3-2) and TRBJ1-2; D uncertain. The length of the CDR3 is 12 residues. V lost 1 base and J 8 bases, leaving 8 bases between the germline ends. The germline CDR1 and CDR2 sequences are LGHDT and YNNKEL (reference sequence). In DNA, the CDR3 is TGTGCCAGCAGCCAAGCAACCGGGGGCTACACCTTC. It codes for CASSQATGGYTF.

This clone came up a few times. V usage is TRBV6-1 and J usage is TRBJ2-7; 11 nucleotides line up with TRBD1. Germline V CDR1 and CDR2: MNHNS, SASEGT. The trim removed 1 base at V and 3 bases at J, leaving 2 bases unmatched. The CDR3 length is 15 residues. CDR3 residues: CASSEDGTGGYEQYF. The CDR3 nucleotides are TGTGCCAGCAGTGAAGATGGGACAGGGGGCTACGAGCAGTACTTC.

This clone was observed once. This chain connects TRBV6-5 to TRBJ1-2; no firm D call. This CDR3 has 14 amino acids. Between the trimmed V and J ends, which lost 2 bases and 8 bases, there was a span of 15 bases. From germline, CDR1 is MNHEY and CDR2 SVGAGI. CDR3 amino acids: CASSYTSPPGGYTF. CDR3 in DNA: TGTGCCAGCAGTTACACATCACCACCCGGAGGCTACACCTTC.

V gene TRBV19 combines with J gene TRBJ2-3, with 13 bases identical to TRBD2. The CDR3 is 14 amino acids. J gave up 14 bases and V 6 bases, and 11 bases lay outside the gene matches. The germline V gene has CDR1 LNHDA and CDR2 SQIVND (reference sequence). CDR3 amino acids: CASSPGLAGIFRYF. CDR3 DNA sequence: TGTGCCAGTAGCCCGGGACTAGCGGGGATTTTTCGGTATTTT.

The gene calls are TRBV7-2 and TRBJ2-7; D perhaps matches TRBD1 (5 bases). Trimming cost V 0 bases and J 5 bases, with 11 bases left between them. Per germline, CDR1 SGHTA and CDR2 FQGNSA. The CDR3 has 14 amino acids. CDR3 sequence reads: CASSLAQVGNEQYF. The CDR3 DNA follows: TGTGCCAGCAGCTTAGCACAGGTGGGAAACGAGCAGTACTTC. The whole variable domain, filled in from reference TRBV7-2 and TRBJ2-7, reads GAGVSQSPSNKVTEKGKDVELRCDPISGHTALYWYRQSLGQGLEFLIYFQGNSAPDKSGLPSDRFSAERTGGSVSTLTIQRTQQEDSAVYLCASSLAQVGNEQYFGPGTRLTVT.

With respect to this clone: The same CDR3 can be traced to other DNA sequences in this sample. The chain is built from TRBV9 and TRBJ1-1; D is ambiguous. The V end lost 0 bases, the J end lost 0 bases, and 3 bases lay between the germline ends. Germline V lookup: CDR1 SGDLS, CDR2 YYNGEE. This CDR3 spans 13 amino acids. For the CDR3, the DNA is TGTGCCAGCAGCGTAGCCATGAACACTGAAGCTTTCTTT. Its protein is CASSVAMNTEAFF.

The chain is built from TRBV4-3 and TRBJ1-2, with D hard to call. CDR1 is LGHNA and CDR2 is YSLEER in the germline V gene. V lost 0 bases, J lost 1 base, and 9 bases lay in between. The CDR3 runs to 15 residues. CDR3 nucleotides: TGCGCCAGCAGCCAAGATAGGTCCAATAACTATGGCTACACCTTC. It is translated as CASSQDRSNNYGYTF.

The rearrangement links TRBV7-9 to TRBJ2-2; no definite D call. The germline V gene has CDR1 SEHNR and CDR2 FQNEAQ (reference sequence). V lost 0 bases to trimming and J lost 7 bases, with 6 bases between them. The CDR3 loop spans 13 amino acids. The CDR3 sequence is CASSLAQVGELFF. CDR3 sequence (DNA): TGTGCCAGCAGCTTAGCTCAGGTCGGGGAGCTGTTTTTT.